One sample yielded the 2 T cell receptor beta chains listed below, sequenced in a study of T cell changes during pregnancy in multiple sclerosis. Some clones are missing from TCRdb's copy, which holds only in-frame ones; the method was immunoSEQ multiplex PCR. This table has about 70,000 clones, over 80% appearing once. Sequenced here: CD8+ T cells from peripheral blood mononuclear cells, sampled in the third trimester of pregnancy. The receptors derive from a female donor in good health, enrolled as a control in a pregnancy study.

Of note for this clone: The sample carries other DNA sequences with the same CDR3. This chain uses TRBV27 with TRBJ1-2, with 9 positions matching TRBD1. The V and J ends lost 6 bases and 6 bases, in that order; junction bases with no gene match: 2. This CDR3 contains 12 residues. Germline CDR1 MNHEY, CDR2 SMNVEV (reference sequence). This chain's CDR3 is CASSRTGDGYTF. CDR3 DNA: TGTGCCAGCAGCCGGACAGGGGATGGCTACACCTTC.

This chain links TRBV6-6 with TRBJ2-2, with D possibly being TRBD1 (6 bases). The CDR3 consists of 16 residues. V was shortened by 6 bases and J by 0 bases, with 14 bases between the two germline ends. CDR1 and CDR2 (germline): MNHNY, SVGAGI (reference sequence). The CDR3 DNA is TGTGCCAGCAGCGACCGGGACACCTCGAACACCGGGGAGCTGTTTTTT. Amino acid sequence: CASSDRDTSNTGELFF.